These T cell receptor beta chains were read from a single sample in a study of T cell repertoires in cytomegalovirus infection. TCRdb re-called the reads with MiXCR, one entry per CDR3 protein. The data show over 300,000 distinct CDR3 sequences, roughly 16% seen once. The sample was PBMCs. The receptors stem from a human donor in good health (CMV status not recorded). Some clones in this sample may be carry-over from other donors' samples. The CDR3 runs from the conserved cysteine through the conserved F or W. Each record gives: clone size, D gene, V gene, J gene, CDR3 DNA, CDR3 protein. D genes are given only for firm matches. For some rows the clone size is stated as once, few or many, or as a class when expanded; others skip it.

>few|NA|TRBV12-3/TRBV12-4|TRBJ2-3
TGTGCCAGCAGTTACCCAGAGGCAGGGTCAGATACGCAGTATTTT
CASSYPEAGSDTQYF
>NA|NA|TRBV4-1|TRBJ1-5
TGCGCCAGCAGCCAAGAAGACAGTACCTTTAGCAATCAGCCCCAGCATTTT
CASSQEDSTFSNQPQHF
>few|TRBD2|TRBV3-1|TRBJ2-1
TGTGCCAGCAGCCTATCGACTAGCGGACATATCAACAATGAGCAGTTCTTC
CASSLSTSGHINNEQFF
>NA|NA|TRBV28|TRBJ2-5
TGTGCCAGCAGTTTGCCGGCGAAAGAGACCCAGTACTTC
CASSLPAKETQYF
>NA|NA|TRBV28|TRBJ1-2
TGTGCCACCCGGGGGATTTGGGGGGAAGTAGTCGGCTACACCTTC
CATRGIWGEVVGYTF
>NA|TRBD1|TRBV5-3|TRBJ1-5
TGTGCCAGAAGCTCTGGACCGATAAGAACCCCAGGGGGGCTTAGCAATCAGCCCCAGCATTTT
CARSSGPIRTPGGLSNQPQHF
>many|NA|TRBV7-2|TRBJ2-7
TGTGCCAGCAGCTATTCCGGGAGCCGCACCTACGAGCAGTACTTC
CASSYSGSRTYEQYF
>many|NA|TRBV7-9|TRBJ1-2
TGTGCCAGCAGCTTTTACCCGGGGTCACAGGATGGTGGCTACACCTTC
CASSFYPGSQDGGYTF
>few|NA|TRBV27|TRBJ1-2
TGTGCCAGCAGTTTATCGATTGAGGGGCCCGGCTACACCTTC
CASSLSIEGPGYTF
>NA|TRBD1|TRBV20-1|TRBJ1-1
TGCAGTGCTCATTTCCGGGACAGGGGATGGGCTTTCTTT
CSAHFRDRGWAFF
>NA|NA|TRBV6-6|TRBJ1-4
TGTGCCAGCACCAAAAGAGGTTCTAATGAAAAACTGTTTTTT
CASTKRGSNEKLFF
>NA|NA|TRBV12-3/TRBV12-4|TRBJ1-5
TGTGCCAGCAGTTTACAGGAGAGACAGCCCCAGCATTTT
CASSLQERQPQHF
>few|TRBD1|TRBV2|TRBJ2-2
TGTGCCACCCGACAGGGCCCCGGGGAGCTGTTTTTT
CATRQGPGELFF
>NA|NA|TRBV20-1|TRBJ1-3
TGCAGTGCTAGAGATGCGACGGATGGAAACACCATATATTTT
CSARDATDGNTIYF
>NA|TRBD1|TRBV2|TRBJ1-1
TGTGCCAGCAGTGAGAGACAGGGGTGGAACACTGAAGCTTTCTTT
CASSERQGWNTEAFF